This passage covers 23 T cell receptor beta chains from one sample sequenced in a study of blood T cell repertoires in COVID-19 (TCRdb year 2020). Library creation used the immunoSEQ multiplex PCR assay. Here the immuneACCESS table is served through TCRdb, limited to in-frame sequences with V and J called. Missing clones are a known gap in these copies; in checked studies unresolved V genes cover under half, and the rest lacks a known reason. For this sample the table gives some 150,000 clones, of which roughly 83% were detected only once. Clones ranked in the top ten supply 29% of the sample. The sequenced sample was peripheral blood. These TCRs come from a woman aged 55 to 70 with acute or convalescent COVID-19.

This sequence joins TRBV12-3 or TRBV12-4 and TRBJ2-5, with 8 positions matching TRBD1. The CDR3 runs 13 residues. The V gene end was trimmed by 3 bases and the J gene end by 7 bases; junction bases not matched to a gene: 4. The CDR3 sequence is CASSFRGRGTQYF. The DNA for the CDR3 is TGTGCCAGCAGTTTCAGGGGGCGCGGGACCCAGTACTTC.

The rearrangement links TRBV6-1 to TRBJ2-7, with D uncertain. Trimming shortened V by 1 base and J by 4 bases, and 5 bases separated the two germline ends. CDR1 is MNHNS, CDR2 SASEGT, per germline. CDR3 length: 12 amino acids. Here the CDR3 DNA reads TGTGCCAGCAGTGAAGGAGGATACGAGCAGTACGTC. This encodes CASSEGGYEQYV.

This chain connects TRBV4-1 to TRBJ2-5; perhaps TRBD1 as D (6 bases). The CDR3 sequence is 16 residues long. V shed 2 bases and J shed 0 bases, with 13 bases lying between them. Per the germline V gene, CDR1 is MGHRA and CDR2 is YSYEKL. The CDR3 here is CASSQQLKGDQETQYF. The CDR3 DNA follows: TGCGCCAGCAGCCAACAACTGAAGGGGGACCAAGAGACCCAGTACTTC.

This clone was seen just once. The CDR3 reads CASREPGGGAFF. CDR3 DNA: TGCGCCAGCAGAGAGCCCGGCGGGGGAGCTTTCTTT. The gene calls are TRBV5-1 and TRBJ1-1; TRBD1 might be the D (5 bases). Germline V CDR1 and CDR2: SGHRS, YFSETQ. Trimming took off 5 bases at V and 10 bases at J, with 15 bases between the two ends. CDR3 length: 12 amino acids. Full variable domain (missing parts from reference TRBV5-1 and TRBJ1-1): KAGVTQTPRYLIKTRGQQVTLSCSPISGHRSVSWYQQTPGQGLQFLFEYFSETQRNKGNFPGRFSGRQFSNSRSEMNVSTLELGDSALYLCASREPGGGAFFGQGTRLTVV.

The CDR3 region is CASKSGQGSEKLFF. Written as DNA, the CDR3 is TGTGCCAGTAAGTCGGGACAGGGGAGTGAAAAACTGTTTTTT. The rearrangement links TRBV19 to TRBJ1-4, with 10 bases identical to TRBD1. The V gene's germline CDR1 is LNHDA and CDR2 SQIVND (reference sequence). J lost 7 bases, V lost 7 bases, and 6 bases had no gene match. The CDR3 extends over 14 amino acids.

For this clone: The germline gene is not matched at one end of the junction; a read error may be the cause. The V gene is TRBV6-7, the J gene TRBJ1-1, with 12 bases matching TRBD1. TRBV6-7 is an open reading frame, and its role is uncertain. The CDR3 has 13 residues. The CDR3 here is CASRPGQGAPSVF. In DNA, the CDR3 is TGTGCCAGCAGACCGGGACAGGGGGCACCAAGTGTGTTT.

This clone was found once. DNA of the CDR3: TGTGCCAGCAGCTTAGCGACCCGGAGGGACCAGCCCCAGCATTTT. It is translated as CASSLATRRDQPQHF. This rearrangement joins TRBV7-2 to TRBJ1-5; tentatively, D is TRBD1 (5 bases). V dropped 0 bases and J dropped 7 bases, with 13 bases sitting between them. Germline loops: CDR1 SGHTA, CDR2 FQGNSA. The CDR3 runs to 15 residues.

This chain joins TRBV18 and TRBJ2-2; possible D gene TRBD1, 5 bases. The CDR3 covers 15 residues. V lost 5 bases and J 5 bases, leaving 15 bases between the germline ends. The germline CDR1 and CDR2 sequences are KGHSH and LQKENI. The CDR3 loop is CASSYDRPLTGELFF. The CDR3 DNA reads TGTGCCAGCTCATATGACAGACCTTTAACCGGGGAGCTGTTTTTT.

This clone has more than one count but fewer than ten. The chain employs TRBV20-1 and TRBJ1-2; no reliable D call. The CDR3 covers 14 residues. V lost 3 bases, J lost 3 bases, and 14 bases lay in between. CDR1 is DFQATT and CDR2 is SNEGSKA in the germline V gene (reference sequence). CDR3 nucleotides: TGCAGTGCTAGTAGGGCGGGTACTGACTATGGCTACACCTTC. Its translation is CSASRAGTDYGYTF.

The chain has TRBV10-2 and TRBJ2-3; no clear D gene. The CDR3 is 12 residues long. Per the germline V gene, CDR1 is WSHSY and CDR2 is SAAADI. Trimming took off 6 bases at V and 2 bases at J, with 6 bases between the two ends. CDR3 amino acids: CASRAPTDTQYF. The CDR3 region has the DNA TGCGCCAGCAGGGCACCCACAGATACGCAGTATTTT.

The chain recombines TRBV28 with TRBJ2-7; TRBD1 agrees at 9 bases. V dropped 5 bases and J dropped 2; count of bases not matched to a gene: 7. The CDR3 runs 15 residues. Looked up from germline, CDR1 is MDHEN and CDR2 is SYDVKM. CDR3 DNA: TGTGCCAGCAGTGACAGGGGGAGGACTACCTACGAGCAGTACGTC. This sequence encodes CASSDRGRTTYEQYV.

The CDR3 DNA reads as TGTGCCAGCAGCTTAGACCCTACGACAGGGAATGGCTACACCTTC. Its protein product is CASSLDPTTGNGYTF. The chain has TRBV7-9 and TRBJ1-2; 7 bases agree with TRBD1. The V gene end was trimmed by 1 base and the J gene end by 6 bases; junction bases not matched to a gene: 8. There are 15 residues in the CDR3. In germline, CDR1 is SEHNR, CDR2 FQNEAQ (reference sequence).

The chain has TRBV5-1 and TRBJ2-2; 9 bases map to TRBD1. The ends lost 4 bases at V and 1 base at J; junction bases unmatched: 11. The length of the CDR3 is 18 residues. CDR1 SGHRS and CDR2 YFSETQ come from the germline V gene. CDR3: CASSPWTGATQNTGELFF. The CDR3 nucleotides read TGCGCCAGCAGCCCATGGACAGGGGCCACCCAGAACACCGGGGAGCTGTTTTTT.

The genes are TRBV25-1 and TRBJ1-2; D ambiguous. V lost 3 bases to trimming and J lost 3 bases, with 8 bases between them. CDR3 size: 13 residues. Per the germline V gene, CDR1 is MGHDK and CDR2 is SYGVNS. CDR3 sequence reads: CASSERLDYGYTF. The DNA for the CDR3 is TGTGCCAGCAGTGAGAGGTTGGACTATGGCTACACCTTC.

The chain joins TRBV28 to TRBJ1-2, with 9 bases fitting TRBD1. The trim removed 5 bases at V and 5 bases at J, leaving 3 bases unmatched. Germline values: CDR1 MDHEN, CDR2 SYDVKM. The CDR3 length is 13 residues. CDR3 nucleotide sequence: TGTGCCAGCAGTGCCGGGACAGGGTATGGCTACACCTTC. It yields the protein CASSAGTGYGYTF.

The chain joins TRBV19 to TRBJ1-6; 9 bases agree with TRBD1. From germline, CDR1 is LNHDA and CDR2 SQIVND (reference sequence). V trimming: 2 bases; J trimming: 3 bases; junction bases outside the gene matches: 2. The CDR3 is made up of 16 amino acids. The CDR3 DNA sequence: TGTGCCAGTAGTATAACGACAGGGGGCTATAATTCACCCCTCCACTTT. Its protein is CASSITTGGYNSPLHF.

V gene TRBV7-9 combines with J gene TRBJ2-5, with a weak D call TRBD2 (5 bases). Between the trimmed V and J ends, which lost 2 bases and 1 base, there was a span of 11 bases. This CDR3 has 15 amino acids. Germline V CDR1 and CDR2: SEHNR, FQNEAQ (reference sequence). The CDR3 DNA reads as TGTGCCAGCAGCTTACGGGTAGCGCTCCAAGAGACCCAGTACTTC. Amino acids: CASSLRVALQETQYF. Full variable domain (rest looked up from reference TRBV7-9 and TRBJ2-5): DTGVSQNPRHKITKRGQNVTFRCDPISEHNRLYWYRQTLGQGPEFLTYFQNEAQLEKSRLLSDRFSAERPKGSFSTLEIQRTEQGDSAMYLCASSLRVALQETQYFGPGTRLLVL.

V is TRBV19 and J is TRBJ2-7; perhaps TRBD2 as D (6 bases). V lost 1 base, J lost 2 bases, and 18 bases lay in between. This CDR3 contains 17 residues. The germline gives CDR1 LNHDA, CDR2 SQIVND (reference sequence). In DNA form, the CDR3 reads TGTGCCAGTAGTATAGGGTTCGACGGAGGGTGGGCCTACGAGCAGTACTTC. Amino acid sequence: CASSIGFDGGWAYEQYF. The variable domain in full, with the rest retrieved from reference TRBV19 and TRBJ2-7, is DGGITQSPKYLFRKEGQNVTLSCEQNLNHDAMYWYRQDPGQGLRLIYYSQIVNDFQKGDIAEGYSVSREKKESFPLTVTSAQKNPTAFYLCASSIGFDGGWAYEQYFGPGTRLTVT.

This rearrangement joins TRBV4-1 to TRBJ1-2; D possibly corresponds to TRBD1 (5 bases). V lost 0 bases and J 8 bases, leaving 16 bases between the germline ends. The CDR3 sequence is 15 residues long. Germline-derived CDR1 and CDR2 are MGHRA and YSYEKL. The CDR3 protein is CASSQDVTVKGGYTF. As DNA, the CDR3 is TGCGCCAGCAGCCAAGATGTGACAGTCAAAGGAGGCTACACCTTC.

The rearrangement uses TRBV4-1 and TRBJ1-5; D gene uncertain. Trimming cost V 3 bases and J 0 bases, with 9 bases left between them. Germline CDR1 is MGHRA and CDR2 is YSYEKL. This CDR3 spans 15 amino acids. CDR3 coding DNA: TGCGCCAGCAGCCAGGGAGAGAATAGCAATCAGCCCCAGCATTTT. It specifies CASSQGENSNQPQHF.

The rearrangement uses TRBV10-2 and TRBJ2-5; TRBD2 aligns across 8 bases. CDR1 is WSHSY and CDR2 is SAAADI in the germline V gene. CDR3 size: 15 residues. J was trimmed by 3 bases and V by 6 bases; bases with no gene match: 9. As DNA, the CDR3 is TGCGCCAGCAGCCCCGGGGGGGGTACTAAAGAGACCCAGTACTTC. Its protein product is CASSPGGGTKETQYF.

CDR3 amino acids: CASSFQGYYTF. The CDR3 DNA reads as TGTGCCAGCAGTTTCCAGGGATACTACACCTTC. V gene TRBV28 combines with J gene TRBJ1-2; the D gene is possibly TRBD1 (5 bases). Germline CDR1 and CDR2: MDHEN and SYDVKM. V lost 3 bases, J lost 10 bases, and 9 bases lay in between. CDR3 length equals 11 residues.

This clone was picked up a small number of times. This chain joins TRBV7-2 and TRBJ1-6; a weak D match, TRBD1 (6 bases). CDR3 length equals 15 residues. CDR1 SGHTA and CDR2 FQGNSA come from the germline V gene. V shed 3 bases and J shed 7 bases, with 13 bases lying between them. The CDR3 DNA is TGTGCCAGCAGCTTTGCTTCAGGGGCCAATTCACCCCTCCACTTT. Translated: CASSFASGANSPLHF.